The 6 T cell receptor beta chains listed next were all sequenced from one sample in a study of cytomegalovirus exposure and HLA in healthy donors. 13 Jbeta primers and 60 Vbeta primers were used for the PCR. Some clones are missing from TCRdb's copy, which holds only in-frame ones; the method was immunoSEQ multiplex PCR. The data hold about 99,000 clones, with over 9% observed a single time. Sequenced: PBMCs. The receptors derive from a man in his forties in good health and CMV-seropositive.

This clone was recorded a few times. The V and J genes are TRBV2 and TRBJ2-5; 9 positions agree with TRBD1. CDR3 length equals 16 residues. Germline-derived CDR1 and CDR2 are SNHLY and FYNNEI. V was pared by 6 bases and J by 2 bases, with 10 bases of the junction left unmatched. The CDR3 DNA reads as TGTGCCAGCAGGGGGCGGGGGACAGGGAGGCAAGAGACCCAGTACTTC. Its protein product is CASRGRGTGRQETQYF. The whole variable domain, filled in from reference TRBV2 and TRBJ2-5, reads EPEVTQTPSHQVTQMGQEVILRCVPISNHLYFYWYRQILGQKVEFLVSFYNNEISEKSEIFDDQFSVERPDGSNFTLKIRSTKLEDSAMYFCASRGRGTGRQETQYFGPGTRLLVL.

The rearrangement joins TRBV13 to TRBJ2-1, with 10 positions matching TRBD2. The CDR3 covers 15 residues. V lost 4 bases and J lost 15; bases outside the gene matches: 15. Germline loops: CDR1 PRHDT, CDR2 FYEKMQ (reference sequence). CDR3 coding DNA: TGTGCCAGCAGCTCAAATCTAGCGGGGGCCCGTGTGACGTTCTTC. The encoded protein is CASSSNLAGARVTFF.

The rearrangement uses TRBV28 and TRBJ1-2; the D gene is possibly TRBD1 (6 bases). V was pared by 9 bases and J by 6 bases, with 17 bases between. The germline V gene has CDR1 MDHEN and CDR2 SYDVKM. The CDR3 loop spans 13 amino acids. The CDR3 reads CASSLGTSNGYTF. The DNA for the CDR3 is TGTGCCAGTTCCCTCGGGACATCGAATGGCTACACCTTC.

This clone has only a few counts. The CDR3 DNA follows: TGTGCCAGCAGTGAACAGGGGGAACCATCCTACGAGCAGTACTTC. Protein: CASSEQGEPSYEQYF. The V call is TRBV25-1, the J call TRBJ2-7, with TRBD1 matching over 7 bases. Unmatched junction bases numbered 5, after V lost 2 bases and J lost 1 base. The germline V gene encodes CDR1 MGHDK and CDR2 SYGVNS. CDR3 size: 15 residues.

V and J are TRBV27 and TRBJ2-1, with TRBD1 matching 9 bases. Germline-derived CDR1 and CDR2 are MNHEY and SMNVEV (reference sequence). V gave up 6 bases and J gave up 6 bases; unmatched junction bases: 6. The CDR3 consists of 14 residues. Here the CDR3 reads CASSRDRALNEQFF. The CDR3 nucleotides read TGTGCCAGCAGCCGGGACAGGGCTCTCAATGAGCAGTTCTTC.

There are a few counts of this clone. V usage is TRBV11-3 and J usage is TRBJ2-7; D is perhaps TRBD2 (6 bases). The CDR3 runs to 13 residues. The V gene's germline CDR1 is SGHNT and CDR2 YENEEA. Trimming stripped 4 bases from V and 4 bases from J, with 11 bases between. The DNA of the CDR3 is TGTGCCAGCAGCTCCCCCCGGGAGTACGAGCAGTACTTC. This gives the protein CASSSPREYEQYF.